Below are 30 T cell receptor beta chains sequenced from a single sample in a study of T cell repertoires in cytomegalovirus infection (dated by TCRdb to 2018 to 2020). Their recognized antigens are unknown. The sequencer was an Illumina HiSeq 1500. Through fastp at Q25 and MiXCR, TCRdb rebuilt clones from the public reads, retaining in-frame beta chains. A single entry per CDR3 protein holds the most common genes and DNA from its merged rows. In all, the sample holds about 110,000 distinct CDR3 sequences, and under 35% of those were seen once. 41% of the sample is taken by the ten largest. The treatment or condition label here, explained by the study, means: in vitro stimulation with specific CMV peptide epitopes to enrich CMV-specific T cells. The source was CD8+ T cells from cultured PBMCs, collected from culture after CMV antigen stimulation. Receptors were obtained from a human donor in good health (CMV status not recorded). Some clones in this sample may be carry-over from other donors' samples.

This clonotype has only a few counts. The chain carries TRBV6-1 and TRBJ2-7; a possible D gene is TRBD2 (5 bases). Trimming removed 1 base from V and 3 bases from J, with 13 bases in between. This CDR3 is built from 15 residues. Germline CDR1 is MNHNS and CDR2 is SASEGT. The CDR3 nucleotides read TGTGCCAGCAGTGAAGGGAGGTGGGGTAACTACGAGCAGTACTTC. Protein sequence: CASSEGRWGNYEQYF.

This clonotype was seen only a few times. The chain combines TRBV7-2 with TRBJ2-7; D is unresolved. CDR1 is SGHTA, CDR2 FQGNSA, per germline. Deletions cut 5 bases from V and 0 bases from J, with 11 bases between. The CDR3 has 14 residues. This chain's CDR3 is CASSGAGHSYEQYF. The DNA for the CDR3 is TGTGCCAGCAGCGGAGCCGGGCACTCCTACGAGCAGTACTTC.

This clonotype was found a few times. This chain uses TRBV24-1 with TRBJ2-1; possibly TRBD2 for D (5 bases). V dropped 3 bases and J dropped 10 bases, with 12 bases sitting between them. Germline CDR1 KGHDR, CDR2 SFDVKD. CDR3 length: 13 residues. In DNA form, the CDR3 reads TGTGCCACCAGTGATATCGAGGGCAACGAGCAGTTCTTC. Translating it yields CATSDIEGNEQFF.

This clonotype was observed a few times. The chain links TRBV7-6 to TRBJ2-1; 8 bases match TRBD2. Losses at the gene ends were 5 bases for V and 1 base for J; bases not matched to a gene: 19. Germline V CDR1 and CDR2: SGHVS, FNYEAQ. The CDR3 runs 20 residues. In nucleotides, the CDR3 is TGTGCCAGCAGCCCCCAAGCCGGGACTAGGAGACCGACTTCCTACAATGAGCAGTTCTTC. Translated, it gives CASSPQAGTRRPTSYNEQFF.

The rearrangement links TRBV25-1 to TRBJ2-3; tentative D call: TRBD1 (6 bases). CDR1 and CDR2 (germline): MGHDK, SYGVNS. Trimming pared 3 bases from V and 6 bases from J, leaving 13 bases between. The CDR3 covers 14 residues. The CDR3 reads CASSEYRAVDTQYF. The CDR3, as DNA: TGTGCCAGCAGTGAGTACAGGGCGGTGGATACGCAGTATTTT.

This sequence joins TRBV27 and TRBJ2-3; 7 bases agree with TRBD2. Germline CDR1 reads MNHEY; CDR2 reads SMNVEV (reference sequence). The CDR3 has 18 amino acids. The junction had 17 bases not matched to a gene; V was cut back by 4 bases and J by 4 bases. This chain's CDR3 is CASSSPPVGAGVADTQYF. DNA of the CDR3: TGTGCCAGCAGTTCCCCGCCTGTTGGGGCGGGGGTGGCAGATACGCAGTATTTT.

The V call is TRBV11-2, the J call TRBJ2-7, with 7 bases identical to TRBD1. The CDR3 runs 16 residues. Germline CDR1 reads SGHAT; CDR2 reads FQNNGV. The junction had 8 bases not matched to a gene; V was cut back by 0 bases and J by 3 bases. CDR3 nucleotides: TGTGCCAGCAGCTTAGATAAGACAGGGTTTCTCTACGAGCAGTACTTC. This encodes CASSLDKTGFLYEQYF.

V usage is TRBV7-2 and J usage is TRBJ2-7; 10 bases are shared with TRBD1. The length of the CDR3 is 16 residues. In germline, CDR1 is SGHTA, CDR2 FQGNSA. Unmatched junction bases numbered 8, after V lost 4 bases and J lost 2 bases. In nucleotides, the CDR3 is TGTGCCAGCAGCTCACACCGGGACAGGGGCCCCTACGAGCAGTACTTC. It codes for CASSSHRDRGPYEQYF.

J is TRBJ1-1 and V is TRBV19; no clear D gene. V gave up 5 bases and J gave up 4 bases, with 11 bases separating them. The germline V gene has CDR1 LNHDA and CDR2 SQIVND (reference sequence). CDR3 length: 13 residues. The CDR3 is CASSLFSGTEAFF. The CDR3 bases are TGTGCCAGTAGTCTCTTTAGTGGCACTGAAGCTTTCTTT.

There are many counts of this clonotype. The V and J genes are TRBV4-1 and TRBJ2-3, with 8 bases aligning to TRBD2. This CDR3 has 18 residues. Germline V CDR1 and CDR2: MGHRA, YSYEKL. V shed 0 bases and J 2 bases; nucleotides not matched to a gene: 10. CDR3 nucleotide sequence: TGCGCCAGCAGCCAAGAGAGTGACGGACTAGCAAACACAGATACGCAGTATTTT. Amino acid sequence: CASSQESDGLANTDTQYF.

The chain has TRBV12-5 and TRBJ2-4; no clear D gene. This CDR3 spans 16 amino acids. V was clipped by 0 bases and J by 6 bases, with 15 bases between them. CDR1 is LGHNT and CDR2 is FRNRAP in the germline V gene. In DNA, the CDR3 is TGTGCTAGTGGTTTGGTACAGCGAGTTAGCAGAAACATTCAGTACTTC. This encodes CASGLVQRVSRNIQYF.

This clonotype was seen a few times. V usage is TRBV7-9 and J usage is TRBJ1-1; a possible D gene is TRBD1 (6 bases). There are 16 residues in the CDR3. Germline lookup yields CDR1 SEHNR and CDR2 FQNEAQ (reference sequence). V lost 0 bases and J lost 1, with 12 bases in between. The CDR3 protein is CASSLAPPGENTEAFF. CDR3 DNA: TGTGCCAGCAGCTTAGCCCCGCCAGGGGAGAACACTGAAGCTTTCTTT.

This clonotype turned up a few times. This chain uses TRBV6-2 or TRBV6-3 with TRBJ2-3; TRBD1 matches 7 bases. V lost 6 bases, J lost 3 bases, and 6 bases stayed unmatched. Germline loops: CDR1 MNHEY, CDR2 SVGEGT. This CDR3 is built from 14 residues. The CDR3 protein is CASRRGGSTDTQYF. The CDR3 nucleotides read TGTGCCAGCAGAAGAGGGGGCTCGACAGATACGCAGTATTTT.

The chain has TRBV24-1 and TRBJ1-1; 11 bases are a match to TRBD1. Unmatched junction bases numbered 6, after V lost 10 bases and J lost 3 bases. The CDR3 extends over 14 amino acids. Germline V gene lookup returns CDR1 KGHDR and CDR2 SFDVKD. The CDR3 sequence is CATSGTGGDTEAFF. CDR3 bases: TGTGCCACGAGCGGGACAGGGGGGGACACTGAAGCTTTCTTT.

This clonotype was observed a handful of times. The J gene is TRBJ2-1, the V gene TRBV7-6; 12 positions agree with TRBD2. The CDR3 totals 17 residues. The junction had 4 bases not matched to a gene; V was cut back by 0 bases and J by 4 bases. Germline CDR1 is SGHVS and CDR2 is FNYEAQ. The CDR3 region is CASSLAASGGAYNEQFF. For the CDR3, the DNA is TGTGCCAGCAGCTTAGCGGCTAGCGGGGGGGCTTACAATGAGCAGTTCTTC.

V and J are TRBV6-4 and TRBJ1-6; TRBD1 agrees at 10 bases. The CDR3 runs 15 residues. J gave up 6 bases and V 2 bases, and 1 base lay outside the gene matches. Germline V gene sequence: CDR1 MRHNA, CDR2 SNTAGT. The CDR3 loop is CASSDRTGGNSPLHF. The CDR3 coding sequence is TGTGCCAGCAGTGACCGGACAGGGGGTAATTCACCCCTCCACTTT.

This clonotype was seen ten or more times. The chain links TRBV29-1 to TRBJ2-3; 14 bases map to TRBD2. The germline V gene has CDR1 SQVTM and CDR2 ANQGSEA. The CDR3 extends over 14 amino acids. V was pared by 8 bases and J by 3 bases, with 4 bases of the junction left unmatched. Here the CDR3 DNA reads TGCAGCTTCAGACTAGCGGGGGGGACAGATACGCAGTATTTT. This encodes CSFRLAGGTDTQYF.

This clonotype was seen a handful of times. This sequence joins TRBV19 and TRBJ1-5; 8 bases match TRBD1. The CDR3 is 16 residues long. The germline V gene has CDR1 LNHDA and CDR2 SQIVND (reference sequence). With V trimmed by 7 bases and J by 0 bases, 8 bases remained unmatched. CDR3 region: CASKFGTGYSNQPQHF. The CDR3, as DNA: TGTGCCAGTAAATTCGGGACAGGATATAGCAATCAGCCCCAGCATTTT.

V and J are TRBV20-1 and TRBJ2-7, with D perhaps matching TRBD2 (5 bases). This CDR3 has 15 residues. Germline V lookup: CDR1 DFQATT, CDR2 SNEGSKA (reference sequence). The ends were cut back, 0 bases at V and 0 bases at J, with 12 bases in the middle. The CDR3 loop reads CSARDLWESSYEQYF. DNA for the CDR3: TGCAGTGCTAGAGATCTGTGGGAGAGCTCCTACGAGCAGTACTTC.

The chain carries TRBV3-1 and TRBJ2-1, with TRBD2 identical over 8 bases. The V segment lost 4 bases and the J segment 2 bases; nucleotides outside the gene matches: 7. CDR3 length equals 16 residues. Germline V lookup: CDR1 LGHDT, CDR2 YNNKEL (reference sequence). The CDR3 spells CASSPQRGRAYNEQFF. Written as DNA, the CDR3 is TGTGCCAGCAGCCCGCAGCGGGGGCGAGCCTACAATGAGCAGTTCTTC.

This clonotype has only a few counts. This chain joins TRBV24-1 and TRBJ2-3; D is unresolved. This CDR3 has 16 amino acids. The V and J ends lost 0 bases and 6 bases respectively, with 15 bases between them. Germline V CDR1 and CDR2: KGHDR, SFDVKD. In nucleotides, the CDR3 is TGTGCCACCAGTGATTTGCGGCAGGCGTGGAATGATACGCAGTATTTT. Translating gives CATSDLRQAWNDTQYF.

V is TRBV19 and J is TRBJ2-1, with 10 bases that match TRBD1. The germline gives CDR1 LNHDA, CDR2 SQIVND (reference sequence). Trimming removed 5 bases from V and 6 bases from J; junction bases left unmatched: 7. The CDR3 runs to 15 residues. CDR3 DNA: TGTGCCAGTAGTCGACAGGGGGCTAGGCGCAATGAGCAGTTCTTC. It is translated as CASSRQGARRNEQFF.

The chain couples TRBV7-2 to TRBJ1-2; 9 positions match TRBD1. Germline assignment: CDR1 SGHTA and CDR2 FQGNSA. This CDR3 contains 15 residues. V was clipped by 4 bases and J by 7 bases; unmatched bases: 10. CDR3 sequence (DNA): TGTGCCAGCAGCTCGACCGGCGGGACAGGGTTTGGCTACACCTTC. Translation gives CASSSTGGTGFGYTF. Filled out from reference TRBV7-2 and TRBJ1-2, the complete variable domain reads GAGVSQSPSNKVTEKGKDVELRCDPISGHTALYWYRQSLGQGLEFLIYFQGNSAPDKSGLPSDRFSAERTGGSVSTLTIQRTQQEDSAVYLCASSSTGGTGFGYTFGSGTRLTVV.

This rearrangement joins TRBV6-2 or TRBV6-3 to TRBJ2-1; D gene unclear. V lost 3 bases and J 0 bases, leaving 15 bases between the germline ends. The CDR3 loop spans 17 amino acids. Per germline, CDR1 MNHEY and CDR2 SVGEGT. CDR3 sequence (DNA): TGTGCCAGCAGTTATCCCCACTTTACGTTCTCCTACAATGAGCAGTTCTTC. Translated, it gives CASSYPHFTFSYNEQFF.

This clonotype was found many times. V is TRBV10-3 and J is TRBJ1-2, with unresolved D. This CDR3 is 13 amino acids long. CDR1 ENHRY and CDR2 SYGVKD come from the germline V gene. Trimming cost V 10 bases and J 3 bases, with 15 bases left between them. CDR3 bases: TGTGCCAGCCAGCGGCGGGCAGACTATGGCTACACCTTC. Translated: CASQRRADYGYTF.

This clonotype has just a few counts. The chain recombines TRBV12-3 or TRBV12-4 with TRBJ1-6, with 8 bases matching TRBD1. The CDR3 consists of 14 residues. The V segment lost 4 bases and the J segment 7 bases; nucleotides outside the gene matches: 3. The CDR3 DNA follows: TGTGCCAGCAGTTACGGACAGGGAAATTCACCCCTCCACTTT. Its translation is CASSYGQGNSPLHF.

This clonotype was seen more than once but under ten times. The rearrangement links TRBV7-8 to TRBJ2-7; D is perhaps TRBD1 (6 bases). Trimming removed 5 bases at V and 2 bases at J, with 10 bases between. From germline, CDR1 is SGHVS and CDR2 FQNEAQ. This CDR3 region has 13 residues. The CDR3 here is CASSPQGPYEQYF. CDR3 sequence (DNA): TGTGCCAGCAGCCCACAGGGACCCTACGAGCAGTACTTC.

The table lists this clonotype with a few counts. The rearrangement joins TRBV27 to TRBJ1-4; 10 positions agree with TRBD1. J gave up 7 bases and V 6 bases, and 8 bases lay outside the gene matches. Per the germline V gene, CDR1 is MNHEY and CDR2 is SMNVEV (reference sequence). The CDR3 consists of 15 residues. The CDR3 reads CASSNWGTGVEKLFF. CDR3 nucleotides: TGTGCCAGCAGCAACTGGGGGACAGGGGTTGAAAAACTGTTTTTT. Filled out from reference TRBV27 and TRBJ1-4, the complete variable domain reads EAQVTQNPRYLITVTGKKLTVTCSQNMNHEYMSWYRQDPGLGLRQIYYSMNVEVTDKGDVPEGYKVSRKEKRNFPLILESPSPNQTSLYFCASSNWGTGVEKLFFGSGTQLSVL.

The chain links TRBV7-9 to TRBJ2-5; tentative D call: TRBD1 (6 bases). The CDR3 consists of 15 residues. Trimming took 5 bases from V and 1 from J, leaving 14 bases between them. From germline, CDR1 is SEHNR and CDR2 FQNEAQ (reference sequence). CDR3 protein: CASSPRQDLQETQYF. CDR3 bases: TGTGCCAGCAGCCCGAGACAGGACCTCCAAGAGACCCAGTACTTC.

This clonotype was seen a handful of times. J is TRBJ1-1 and V is TRBV7-9, with D tentatively TRBD1 (5 bases). The V gene's germline CDR1 is SEHNR and CDR2 FQNEAQ (reference sequence). The V and J ends lost 1 base and 5 bases respectively, with 14 bases between them. The CDR3 totals 15 residues. The chain's CDR3 is CASSLDGGMETEAFF. The CDR3, as DNA: TGTGCCAGCAGCTTAGATGGGGGGATGGAGACTGAAGCTTTCTTT.